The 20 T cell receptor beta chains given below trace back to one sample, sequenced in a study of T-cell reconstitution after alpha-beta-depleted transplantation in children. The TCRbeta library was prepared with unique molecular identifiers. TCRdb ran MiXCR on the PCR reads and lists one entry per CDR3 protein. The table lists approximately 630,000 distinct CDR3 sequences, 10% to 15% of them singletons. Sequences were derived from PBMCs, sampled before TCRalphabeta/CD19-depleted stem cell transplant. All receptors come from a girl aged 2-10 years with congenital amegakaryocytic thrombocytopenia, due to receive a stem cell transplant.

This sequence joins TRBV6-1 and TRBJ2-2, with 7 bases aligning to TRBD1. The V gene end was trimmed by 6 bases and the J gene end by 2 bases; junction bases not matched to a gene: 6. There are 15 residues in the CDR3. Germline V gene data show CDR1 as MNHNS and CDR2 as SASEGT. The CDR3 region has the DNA TGTGCCAGCAGAGAACAGGGGACAAACACCGGGGAGCTGTTTTTT. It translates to CASREQGTNTGELFF.

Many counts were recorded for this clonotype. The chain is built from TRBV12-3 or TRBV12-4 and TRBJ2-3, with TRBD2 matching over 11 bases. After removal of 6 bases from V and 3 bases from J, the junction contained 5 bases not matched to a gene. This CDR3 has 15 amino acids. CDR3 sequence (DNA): TGTGCCAGCAGACCCCGACTAGCGGGAACAGATACGCAGTATTTT. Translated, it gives CASRPRLAGTDTQYF.

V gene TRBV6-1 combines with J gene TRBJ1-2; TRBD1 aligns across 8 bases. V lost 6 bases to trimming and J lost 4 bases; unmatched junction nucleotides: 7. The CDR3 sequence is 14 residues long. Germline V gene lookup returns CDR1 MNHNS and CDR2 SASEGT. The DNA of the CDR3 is TGTGCCAGCAGCAGCCGGGACAGGCTCTATGGCTACACCTTC. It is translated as CASSSRDRLYGYTF.

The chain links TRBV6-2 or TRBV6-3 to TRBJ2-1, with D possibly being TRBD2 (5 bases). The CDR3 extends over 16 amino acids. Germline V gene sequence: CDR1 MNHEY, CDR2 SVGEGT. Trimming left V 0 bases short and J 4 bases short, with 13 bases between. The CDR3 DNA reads TGTGCCAGCAGTTACTCGATTCTAGCCCGGTACAATGAGCAGTTCTTC. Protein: CASSYSILARYNEQFF.

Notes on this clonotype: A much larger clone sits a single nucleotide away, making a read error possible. DNA for the CDR3: TGTGCCGGGGGGACTCGCAAGTACAATGAGCAGTTGTTC. Translation gives CAGGTRKYNEQLF. The V and J genes are TRBV28 and TRBJ2-1; possibly TRBD2 for D (6 bases). CDR3 length: 13 residues. Germline-derived CDR1 and CDR2 are MDHEN and SYDVKM.

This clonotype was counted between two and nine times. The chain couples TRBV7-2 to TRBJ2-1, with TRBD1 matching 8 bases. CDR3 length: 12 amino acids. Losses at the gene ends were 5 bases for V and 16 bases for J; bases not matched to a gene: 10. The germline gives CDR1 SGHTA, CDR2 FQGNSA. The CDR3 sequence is CASSIPGQVKFF. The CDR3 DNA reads TGTGCCAGCAGCATTCCGGGACAGGTTAAATTCTTC. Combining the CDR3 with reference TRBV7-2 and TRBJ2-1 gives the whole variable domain GAGVSQSPSNKVTEKGKDVELRCDPISGHTALYWYRQSLGQGLEFLIYFQGNSAPDKSGLPSDRFSAERTGGSVSTLTIQRTQQEDSAVYLCASSIPGQVKFFGPGTRLTVL.

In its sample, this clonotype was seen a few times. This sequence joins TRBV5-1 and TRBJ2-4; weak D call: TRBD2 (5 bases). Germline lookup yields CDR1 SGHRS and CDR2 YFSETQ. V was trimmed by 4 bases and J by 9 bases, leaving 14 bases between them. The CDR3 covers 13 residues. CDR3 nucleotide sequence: TGCGCCAGCAGCCTGAGTGGAGAGGGCATTCAGTACTTC. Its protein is CASSLSGEGIQYF. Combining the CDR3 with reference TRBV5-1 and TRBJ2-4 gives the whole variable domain KAGVTQTPRYLIKTRGQQVTLSCSPISGHRSVSWYQQTPGQGLQFLFEYFSETQRNKGNFPGRFSGRQFSNSRSEMNVSTLELGDSALYLCASSLSGEGIQYFGAGTRLSVL.

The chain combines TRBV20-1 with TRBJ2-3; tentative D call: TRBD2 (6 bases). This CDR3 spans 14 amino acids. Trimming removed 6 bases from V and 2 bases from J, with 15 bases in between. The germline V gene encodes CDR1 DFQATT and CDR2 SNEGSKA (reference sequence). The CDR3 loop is CSARLPGLTDTQYF. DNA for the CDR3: TGCAGTGCCCGCCTCCCGGGACTCACAGATACGCAGTATTTT.

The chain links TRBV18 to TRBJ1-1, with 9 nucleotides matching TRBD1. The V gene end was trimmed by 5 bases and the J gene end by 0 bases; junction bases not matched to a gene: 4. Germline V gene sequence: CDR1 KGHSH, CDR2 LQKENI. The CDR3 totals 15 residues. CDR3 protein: CASSVRQGVNTEAFF. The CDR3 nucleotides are TGTGCCAGCTCAGTCCGACAGGGGGTGAACACTGAAGCTTTCTTT.

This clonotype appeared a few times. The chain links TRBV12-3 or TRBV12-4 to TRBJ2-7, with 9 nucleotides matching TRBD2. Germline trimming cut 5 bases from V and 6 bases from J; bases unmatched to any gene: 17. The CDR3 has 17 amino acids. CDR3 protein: CASSHYLREGWSGEQYF. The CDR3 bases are TGTGCCAGCAGTCATTATTTGCGGGAGGGTTGGTCGGGCGAGCAGTACTTC.

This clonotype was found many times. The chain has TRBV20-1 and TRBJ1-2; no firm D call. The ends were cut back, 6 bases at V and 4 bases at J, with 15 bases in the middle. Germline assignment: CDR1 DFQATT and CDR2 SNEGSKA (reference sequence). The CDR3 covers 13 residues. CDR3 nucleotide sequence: TGCAGTGCCCGATCCGGGAGGCTCTATGGCTACACCTTC. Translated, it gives CSARSGRLYGYTF.

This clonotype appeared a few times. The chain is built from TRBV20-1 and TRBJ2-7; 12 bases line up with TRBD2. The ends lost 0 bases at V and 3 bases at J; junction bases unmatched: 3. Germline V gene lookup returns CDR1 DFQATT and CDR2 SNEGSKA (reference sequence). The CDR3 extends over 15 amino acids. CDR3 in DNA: TGCAGTGCTAGAGACCTAGCGGGAGGGGACTACGAGCAGTACTTC. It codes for CSARDLAGGDYEQYF.

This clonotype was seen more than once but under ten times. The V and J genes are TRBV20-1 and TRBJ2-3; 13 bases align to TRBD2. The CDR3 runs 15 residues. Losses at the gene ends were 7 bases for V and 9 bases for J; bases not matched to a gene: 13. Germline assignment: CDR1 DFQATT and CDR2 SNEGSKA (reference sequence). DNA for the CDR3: TGCAGTGGCGGACTAGCGGGAGACCCTAGGGGCACGCAGTATTTT. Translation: CSGGLAGDPRGTQYF.

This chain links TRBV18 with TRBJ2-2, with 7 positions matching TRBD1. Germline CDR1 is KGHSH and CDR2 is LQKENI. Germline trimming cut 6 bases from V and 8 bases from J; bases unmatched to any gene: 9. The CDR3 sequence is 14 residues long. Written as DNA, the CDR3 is TGTGCCAGCTCGTTCGTCGACAGGGTTGGGGAGCTGTTTTTT. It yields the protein CASSFVDRVGELFF.

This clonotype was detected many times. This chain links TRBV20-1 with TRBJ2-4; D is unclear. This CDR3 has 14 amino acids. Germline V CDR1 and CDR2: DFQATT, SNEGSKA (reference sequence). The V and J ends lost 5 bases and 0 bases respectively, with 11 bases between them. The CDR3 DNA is TGCAGTGCTCCCAAGTCACTAGCCAAAAACATTCAGTACTTC. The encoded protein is CSAPKSLAKNIQYF.

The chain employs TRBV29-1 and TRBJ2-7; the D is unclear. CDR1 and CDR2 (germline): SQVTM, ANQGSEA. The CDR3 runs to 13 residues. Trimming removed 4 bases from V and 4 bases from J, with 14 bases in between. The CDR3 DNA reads TGCAGCGTTGTTCCATACTCGACTTACGAGCAGTACTTC. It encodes CSVVPYSTYEQYF.

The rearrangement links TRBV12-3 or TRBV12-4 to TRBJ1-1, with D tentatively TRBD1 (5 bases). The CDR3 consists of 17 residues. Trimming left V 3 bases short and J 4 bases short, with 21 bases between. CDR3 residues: CASSFSGWIGAGTEAFF. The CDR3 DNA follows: TGTGCCAGCAGTTTTAGCGGGTGGATAGGGGCTGGCACTGAAGCTTTCTTT.

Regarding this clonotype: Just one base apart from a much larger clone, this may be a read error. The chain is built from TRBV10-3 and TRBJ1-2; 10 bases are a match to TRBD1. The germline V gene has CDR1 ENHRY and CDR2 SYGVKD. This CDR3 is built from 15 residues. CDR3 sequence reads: CAISEPGQGRDGYSF. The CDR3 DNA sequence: TGTGCCATCAGTGAGCCGGGACAGGGGAGGGACGGCTACAGCTTC.

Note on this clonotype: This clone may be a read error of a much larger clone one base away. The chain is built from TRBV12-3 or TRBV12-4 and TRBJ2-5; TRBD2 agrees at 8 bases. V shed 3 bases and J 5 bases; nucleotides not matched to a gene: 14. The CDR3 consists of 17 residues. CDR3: CASSFVSTGRVWETQYF. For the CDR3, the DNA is TGTGCCAGCAGTTTCGTGTCTACCGGGAGGGTATGGGAGACCCAGTACTTC.

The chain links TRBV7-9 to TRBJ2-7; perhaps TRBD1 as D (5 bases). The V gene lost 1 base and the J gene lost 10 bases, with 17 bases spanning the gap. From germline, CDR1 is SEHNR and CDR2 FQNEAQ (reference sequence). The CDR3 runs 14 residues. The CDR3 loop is CASSLDQPQDPQYF. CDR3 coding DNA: TGTGCCAGCAGCTTAGATCAACCACAGGATCCTCAGTACTTC.